The entry below describes one T cell receptor beta chain. What antigen it recognizes has not been identified. No quality values exist for individual bases; no much larger clone is one base distant. This specimen comes from a study of memory CD4+ T cells and cytomegalovirus serostatus (dated by TCRdb to about 2019). The study in broad terms: The cohort comprised about 33 healthy Belgian adults, 9 CMV seropositive and some 24 CMV seronegative. To replicate a published TCR-based CMV serostatus classifier, the study sequenced CD4+ memory TCRbeta repertoires from a Belgian cohort whose cytomegalovirus serostatus was known. General findings and caveats noted by the study authors: Only CD4+CD45RO+ memory cells were sequenced, in contrast to the original study, in which naive and memory CD4+ and CD8+ populations were covered. For predicting CMV serostatus, the median bootstrapped AUC was roughly 0.95 using the original framework and roughly 0.91 using a US-trained random forest. Results were interpreted as suggesting that the CMV-associated TCR signature is largely present in the CD4+ memory repertoire. Of 164 previously reported CMV-associated TCRbeta sequences, around 67 appeared in the CD4+ memory repertoires, each in one to five individuals. The original-framework classifier achieved a median bootstrapped AUC of about 0.94 with a 95% CI of 0.76-1.00 on the Belgian cohort.

Single viable CD3+CD4+CD8-CD45RO+ cells were sorted as memory CD4+ T cells on a FACSAria II. CMV serostatus was determined with a Roche Elecsys assay detecting serum IgG against CMV pp150, pp28, p38 and p52. Once the samples were thawed, total CD4+ T cells were enriched through positive selection using CD4 magnetic microbeads. The samples came from a different study that was designed specifically to examine the CD4+ T cell memory repertoire. Following standard operating procedures, peripheral blood mononuclear cells were isolated and cryopreserved, while serum was kept at -80 degrees C. The staining used CD3-PerCP (BW264/56), CD4-APC (RPA-T4), CD45RO-PE (UCHT1) and CD8-Pacific Orange (3B5) antibodies, and Sytox blue was used to exclude non-viable cells. The CDR3 starts with the cysteine, ends with the phenylalanine, and has 14 residues. Only the CDR3 DNA stays, 42 bases, in frame from base 1. CDR1 and CDR2, looked up from the germline V gene (reference sequence), are GTSNPN and SVGIG. V gives up 0 bases and J gives up 8 bases, and the segment between their germline ends measures 14 bases.

The Quick-DNA Microprep Kit was used to extract genomic DNA from the sorted cells. Amplification of TCRbeta DNA was done with the immunoSEQ hsTCRbeta kit, following the protocol from the manufacturer. TCRbeta libraries were sequenced on an Illumina MiSeq instrument. The authors processed their data as follows. Once out-of-frame sequences had been removed, millions of distinct TCRbeta sequences were left, which works out to an average of roughly 64,000 per individual. Two values were used to score each individual: the count of around 150 previously reported CMV-associated TCRbeta sequences and the total count of productive distinct TCRbeta sequences. A beta-binomial model was reimplemented in Python, and scikit-learn random forests with default parameters were trained on US cohort data. Classifier performance on the Belgian cohort was summarized as median AUC with percentile confidence intervals calculated over 10,000 bootstrap iterations. TCRdb limited this immuneACCESS table to in-frame rearrangements with V and J called. A share of clones is missing; checked studies link under half to unresolved V genes, and the rest is unexplained. Clone size and the V and J calls come from that table; the DNA yielded D and trimming. The table for this sample lists about 60,000 clones; roughly three quarters of them were counted only once. Nearly 0.9% of the sample is taken by the ten largest.

This clonotype was obtained from an adult in good health and CMV-seronegative. The chain is encoded by TRBV30 joined to TRBJ1-3; TRBD1 is a possible D gene, resting on 5 matching bases. The sequencing sample was made of memory CD4+ T cells from blood. The DNA reads as follows: TGTGCCTGGAGTGTACCCCAGGGTCTAGACACCATATATTTT. Its amino acids are CAWSVPQGLDTIYF.